This T cell receptor beta chain was recovered during a study of blood T cell repertoires in COVID-19. Study-wide background: In each case, the material was cDNA or gDNA derived from T cells, B-cell-depleted T cells, or PBMCs.

The CDR3 loop spans 12 amino acids. V lost 4 bases to trimming and J lost 7 bases, with 10 bases between them. Per the original methods: Reference gene primer amplification in the assay estimated nucleated cell counts. Produced via immunoSEQ multiplex PCR; TCRdb's table is partial and in-frame only. V, J and clone size are those of that table, while D and trimming were read from the DNA. The top ten clones hold 6.2% of a sample with about 180,000 clones, roughly 85% of them seen once. The TCR comes from a man aged 40-50 years who had recovered from COVID-19. The sequencing input was PBMCs or T cells enriched from blood (not recorded which). The chain combines TRBV12-3 or TRBV12-4 with TRBJ1-1, with D possibly being TRBD1 (6 bases). CDR3 coding DNA: TGTGCCAGCAGTTCTCACAGGGTTGAAGCTTTCTTT. Translated, it gives CASSSHRVEAFF.